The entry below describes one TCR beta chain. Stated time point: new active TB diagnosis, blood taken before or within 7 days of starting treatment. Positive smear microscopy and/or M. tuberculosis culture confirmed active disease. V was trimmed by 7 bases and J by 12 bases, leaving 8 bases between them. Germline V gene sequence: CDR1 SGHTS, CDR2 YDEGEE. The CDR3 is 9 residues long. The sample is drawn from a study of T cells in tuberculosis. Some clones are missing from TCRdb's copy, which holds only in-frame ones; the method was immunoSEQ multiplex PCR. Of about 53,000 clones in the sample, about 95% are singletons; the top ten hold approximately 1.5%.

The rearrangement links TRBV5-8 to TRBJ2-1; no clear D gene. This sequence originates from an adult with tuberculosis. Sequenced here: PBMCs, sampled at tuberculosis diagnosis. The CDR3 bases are TGTGCCAGCGGCAAACGGCAGTTCTTC. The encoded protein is CASGKRQFF.